These 4 T cell receptor beta chains were sequenced from one sample in a study of CD8+ T cells in alopecia areata. The treatment is: oral pan-JAK inhibitor, 5-10 mg twice daily. Extraction and reverse transcription of RNA yielded cDNA as the sequencing template. Libraries were prepared by immunoSEQ multiplex PCR; TCRdb keeps only in-frame clonotypes and omits some of them. This sample has fewer than 150,000 clones; 50% to 65% occur once, and the top ten carry roughly 3.5%. Sequencing was performed on CD4+ T cells sorted from blood, taken at week 24, from a patient treated with tofacitinib. These receptors were obtained from a human donor with alopecia areata.

This clone was counted between two and nine times. The J gene is TRBJ1-2, the V gene TRBV7-9, with TRBD1 matching 8 bases. CDR3 length equals 15 residues. Germline CDR1 SEHNR, CDR2 FQNEAQ (reference sequence). With V trimmed by 8 bases and J by 0 bases, 8 bases remained unmatched. In DNA form, the CDR3 reads TGTGCCAGCGGACAGGGCGCAGGGACTAACTATGGCTACACCTTC. It translates to CASGQGAGTNYGYTF.

J is TRBJ1-5 and V is TRBV30; D unresolved. Germline-derived CDR1 and CDR2 are GTSNPN and SVGIG (reference sequence). V lost 0 bases and J 5 bases, leaving 11 bases between the germline ends. CDR3 size: 14 residues. CDR3 nucleotides: TGTGCCTGGAGTGTCAGTCTTATCGATCAGCCCCAGCATTTT. Residues: CAWSVSLIDQPQHF. Full variable domain (outside the CDR3, taken from reference TRBV30 and TRBJ1-5): SQTIHQWPATLVQPVGSPLSLECTVEGTSNPNLYWYRQAAGRGLQLLFYSVGIGQISSEVPQNLSASRPQDRQFILSSKKLLLSDSGFYLCAWSVSLIDQPQHFGDGTRLSIL.

This clone was observed a handful of times. V usage is TRBV5-1 and J usage is TRBJ2-1; weak D call: TRBD1 (5 bases). Germline assignment: CDR1 SGHRS and CDR2 YFSETQ. The CDR3 extends over 15 amino acids. V was clipped by 0 bases and J by 8 bases, with 15 bases between them. In DNA form, the CDR3 reads TGCGCCAGCAGCTTGGCCGTCGACCCCAGGGATGAGCAGTTCTTC. Its translation: CASSLAVDPRDEQFF.

This chain connects TRBV30 to TRBJ1-4; a possible D gene is TRBD1 (5 bases). Between the trimmed V and J ends, which lost 2 bases and 6 bases, there was a span of 10 bases. The length of the CDR3 is 13 residues. CDR1 is GTSNPN and CDR2 is SVGIG in the germline V gene (reference sequence). The CDR3 DNA is TGTGCCTGGAGTCCAGGGACCTATGAAAAACTGTTTTTT. It codes for CAWSPGTYEKLFF.